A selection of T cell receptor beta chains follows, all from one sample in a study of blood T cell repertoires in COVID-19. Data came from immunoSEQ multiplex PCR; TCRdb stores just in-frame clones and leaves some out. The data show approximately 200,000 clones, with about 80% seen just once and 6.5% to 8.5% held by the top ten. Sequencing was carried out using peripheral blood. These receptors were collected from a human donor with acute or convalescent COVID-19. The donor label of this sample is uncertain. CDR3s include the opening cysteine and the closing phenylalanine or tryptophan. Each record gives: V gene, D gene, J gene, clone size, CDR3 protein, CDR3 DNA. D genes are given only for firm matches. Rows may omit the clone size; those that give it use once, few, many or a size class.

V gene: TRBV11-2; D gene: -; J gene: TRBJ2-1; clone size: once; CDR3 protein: CASSLAPSSYNEQFF; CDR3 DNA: TGTGCCAGCAGCCTTGCTCCGAGCTCCTACAATGAGCAGTTCTTC
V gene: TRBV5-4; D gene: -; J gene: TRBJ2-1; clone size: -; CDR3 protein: CASSSRTDRAYNEQFF; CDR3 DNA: TGTGCCAGCAGCTCCCGGACAGACCGAGCCTACAATGAGCAGTTCTTC
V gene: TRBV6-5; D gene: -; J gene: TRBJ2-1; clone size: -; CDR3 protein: CASLGLTNNEQFF; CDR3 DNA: TGTGCCAGCCTGGGACTCACAAACAATGAGCAGTTCTTC
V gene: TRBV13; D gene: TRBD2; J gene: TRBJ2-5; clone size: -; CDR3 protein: CASRRLAGDSETQYF; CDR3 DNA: TGTGCCAGCAGGAGACTAGCGGGAGACTCGGAGACCCAGTACTTC
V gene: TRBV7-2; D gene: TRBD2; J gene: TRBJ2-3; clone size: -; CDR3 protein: CASSRGLAGGDTQYF; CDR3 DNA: TGTGCCAGCAGCCGGGGACTAGCGGGAGGGGATACGCAGTATTTT
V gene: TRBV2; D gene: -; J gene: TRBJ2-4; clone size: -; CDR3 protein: CASSEGPGNIQYF; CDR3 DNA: TGTGCCAGCAGTGAAGGCCCGGGGAACATTCAGTACTTC
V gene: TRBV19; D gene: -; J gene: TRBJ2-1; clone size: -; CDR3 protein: CASRTENNEQFF; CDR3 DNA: TGTGCCAGTAGGACAGAAAACAATGAGCAGTTCTTC
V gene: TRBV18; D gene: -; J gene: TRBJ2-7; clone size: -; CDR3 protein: CASSPLRGHLAGRKNEQYF; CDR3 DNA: TGTGCCAGCTCACCACTTAGGGGCCACCTCGCCGGGAGAAAGAACGAGCAGTACTTC
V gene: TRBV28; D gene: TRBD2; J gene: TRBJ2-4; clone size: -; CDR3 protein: CASSPPFVGGREGIQYF; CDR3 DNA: TGTGCCAGCAGCCCCCCCTTCGTGGGCGGGAGGGAGGGCATTCAGTACTTC
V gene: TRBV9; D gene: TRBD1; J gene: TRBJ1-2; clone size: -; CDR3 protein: CASSPRQGDGHTF; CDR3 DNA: TGTGCCAGCAGCCCGAGGCAGGGGGACGGCCACACCTTC
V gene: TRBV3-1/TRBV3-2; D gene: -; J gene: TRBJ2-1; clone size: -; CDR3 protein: CASSAPQRVGNEQFF; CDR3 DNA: TGTGCCAGCAGCGCTCCCCAGAGGGTAGGGAATGAGCAGTTCTTC
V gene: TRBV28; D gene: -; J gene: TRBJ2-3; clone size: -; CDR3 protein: CASSLFLAGSTDTQYF; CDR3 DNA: TGTGCCAGCAGTTTATTCCTCGCCGGTAGCACAGATACGCAGTATTTT
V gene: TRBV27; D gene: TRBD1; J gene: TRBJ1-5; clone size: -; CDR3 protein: CASSPRQGQPQHF; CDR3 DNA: TGTGCCAGCAGTCCTAGACAGGGCCAGCCCCAGCATTTT
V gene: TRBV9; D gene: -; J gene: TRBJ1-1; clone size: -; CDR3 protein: CASSPVRNTEAFF; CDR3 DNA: TGTGCCAGCAGCCCCGTCAGGAACACTGAAGCTTTCTTT
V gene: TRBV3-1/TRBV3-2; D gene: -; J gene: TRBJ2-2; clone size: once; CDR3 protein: CASSLQAAGELFF; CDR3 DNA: TGTGCCAGCAGCCTCCAGGCAGCCGGGGAGCTGTTTTTT
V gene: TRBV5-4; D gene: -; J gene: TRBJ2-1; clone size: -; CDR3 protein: CASSLASEQFF; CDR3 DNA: TGTGCCAGCAGCTTGGCGAGTGAGCAGTTCTTC
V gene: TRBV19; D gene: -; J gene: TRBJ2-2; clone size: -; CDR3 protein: CASSAIQGTGELFF; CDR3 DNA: TGTGCCAGTAGCGCGATACAGGGCACCGGGGAGCTGTTTTTT
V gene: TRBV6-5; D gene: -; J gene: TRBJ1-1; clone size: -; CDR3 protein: CASSYASQGNTEAFF; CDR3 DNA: TGTGCCAGCAGTTACGCCTCACAGGGGAACACTGAAGCTTTCTTT
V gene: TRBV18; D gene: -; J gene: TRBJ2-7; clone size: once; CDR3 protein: CASSPDRNSYEQYF; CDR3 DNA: TGTGCCAGCTCACCGGACAGAAACTCCTACGAGCAGTACTTC
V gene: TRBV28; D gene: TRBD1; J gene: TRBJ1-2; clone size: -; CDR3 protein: CASSLGQAGYGYTF; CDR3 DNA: TGTGCCAGCAGTCTCGGACAGGCCGGGTATGGCTACACCTTC
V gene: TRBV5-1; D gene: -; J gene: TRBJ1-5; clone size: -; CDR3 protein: CASSLDGGNQPQHF; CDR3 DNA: TGCGCCAGCAGCTTGGATGGCGGTAATCAGCCCCAGCATTTT
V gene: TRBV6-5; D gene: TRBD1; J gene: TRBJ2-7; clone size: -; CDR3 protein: CASSSSGTGSSYEQYF; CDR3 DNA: TGTGCCAGCAGTTCCTCCGGGACAGGGTCGAGCTACGAGCAGTACTTC
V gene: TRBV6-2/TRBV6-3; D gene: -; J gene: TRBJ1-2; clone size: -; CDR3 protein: CASSQEGYGYTF; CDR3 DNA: TGTGCCAGCAGTCAGGAGGGCTATGGCTACACCTTC
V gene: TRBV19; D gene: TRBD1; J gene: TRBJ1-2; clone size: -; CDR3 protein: CASSPTFRQGGYGYTF; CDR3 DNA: TGTGCCAGTAGCCCTACCTTTCGACAGGGCGGGTATGGCTACACCTTC
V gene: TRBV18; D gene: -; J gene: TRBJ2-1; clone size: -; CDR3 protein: CASSGPGGEQFF; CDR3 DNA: TGTGCCAGCTCTGGGCCCGGGGGTGAGCAGTTCTTC
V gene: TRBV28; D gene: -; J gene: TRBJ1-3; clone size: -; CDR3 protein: CASSLYSYSGNTIYF; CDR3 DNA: TGTGCCAGCAGTTTATACAGTTACTCTGGAAACACCATATATTTT
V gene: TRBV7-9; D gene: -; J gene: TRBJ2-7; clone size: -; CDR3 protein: CASSLGGLDEQYF; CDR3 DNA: TGTGCCAGCAGCTTAGGGGGGCTCGACGAGCAGTACTTC
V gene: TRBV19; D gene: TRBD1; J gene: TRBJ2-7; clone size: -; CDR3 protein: CASSIVTGQGTYEQYF; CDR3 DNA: TGTGCCAGTAGTATAGTAACGGGACAGGGGACCTACGAGCAGTACTTC
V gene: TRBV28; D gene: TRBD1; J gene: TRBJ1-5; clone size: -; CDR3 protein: CASSPATGGYQPQHF; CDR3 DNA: TGTGCCAGCAGTCCGGCGACAGGGGGCTATCAGCCCCAGCATTTT
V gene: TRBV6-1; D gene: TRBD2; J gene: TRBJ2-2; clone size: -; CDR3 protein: CASSEPGLAGELFF; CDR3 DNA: TGTGCCAGCAGTGAACCGGGACTAGCGGGGGAGCTGTTTTTT
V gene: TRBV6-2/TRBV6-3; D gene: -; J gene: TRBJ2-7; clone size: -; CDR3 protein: CASSPRTIGEQYF; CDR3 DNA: TGTGCCAGCAGTCCGCGGACTATAGGCGAGCAGTACTTC
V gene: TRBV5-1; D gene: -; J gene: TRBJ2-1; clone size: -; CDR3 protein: CASSGGTHYNEQFF; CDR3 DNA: TGCGCCAGCAGCGGCGGGACTCACTACAATGAGCAGTTCTTC
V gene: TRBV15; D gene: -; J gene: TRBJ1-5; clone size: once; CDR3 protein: CATSRDRLAGVQPQHF; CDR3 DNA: TGTGCCACCAGCAGAGATCGATTAGCCGGGGTCCAGCCCCAGCATTTT
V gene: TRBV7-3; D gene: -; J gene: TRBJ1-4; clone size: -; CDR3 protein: CATRLVGRDEKLFF; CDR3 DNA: TGTGCCACCCGACTGGTCGGCAGGGATGAAAAACTGTTTTTT
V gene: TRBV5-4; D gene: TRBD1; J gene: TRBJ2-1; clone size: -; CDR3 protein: CASSYTSGQPSVEQFF; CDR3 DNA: TGTGCCAGCAGCTATACCTCGGGACAGCCGTCGGTTGAGCAGTTCTTC
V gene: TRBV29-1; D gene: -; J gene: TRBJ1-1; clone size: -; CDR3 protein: CSVIGGVSTEAFF; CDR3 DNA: TGCAGCGTTATAGGGGGTGTAAGCACTGAAGCTTTCTTT
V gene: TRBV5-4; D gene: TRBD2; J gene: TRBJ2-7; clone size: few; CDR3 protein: CASSPSGRISYEQYF; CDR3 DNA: TGTGCCAGCAGCCCTAGCGGTAGAATCTCCTACGAGCAGTACTTC
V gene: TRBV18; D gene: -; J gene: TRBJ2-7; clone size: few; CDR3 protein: CASSPGHLGPYEQYF; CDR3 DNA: TGTGCCAGCTCACCGGGACACCTCGGACCCTACGAGCAGTACTTC
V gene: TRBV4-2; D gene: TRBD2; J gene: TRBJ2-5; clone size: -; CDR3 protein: CASSLTSGRGQETQYF; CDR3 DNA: TGTGCCAGCAGCCTAACTAGCGGGAGGGGTCAAGAGACCCAGTACTTC
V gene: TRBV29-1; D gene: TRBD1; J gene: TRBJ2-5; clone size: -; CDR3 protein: CSGDRGGETQYF; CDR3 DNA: TGCAGCGGGGACAGGGGAGGAGAGACCCAGTACTTC
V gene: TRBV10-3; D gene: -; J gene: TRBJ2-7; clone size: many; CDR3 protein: CAISESRSFSYEQYF; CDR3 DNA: TGTGCCATCAGTGAGTCGAGAAGTTTTTCCTACGAGCAGTACTTC
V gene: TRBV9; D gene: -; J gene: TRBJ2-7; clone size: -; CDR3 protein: CASRRGGPAYEQYF; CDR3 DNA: TGTGCCAGCAGGAGGGGGGGACCAGCCTACGAGCAGTACTTC
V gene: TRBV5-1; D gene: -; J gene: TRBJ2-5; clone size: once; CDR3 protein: CASSLGEGETQYF; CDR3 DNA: TGCGCCAGCAGCTTGGGTGAGGGCGAGACCCAGTACTTC
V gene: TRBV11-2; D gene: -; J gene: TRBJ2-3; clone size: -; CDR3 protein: CASSLDFEYGDTQYF; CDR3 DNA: TGTGCCAGCAGCTTAGATTTCGAGTACGGAGATACGCAGTATTTT